This T cell receptor (beta chain) comes out of a study of PD-1 blockade in classical Hodgkin lymphoma (dated by TCRdb to the early 2020s). In terms of the full investigation: Nivolumab dosing was 3 mg/kg intravenously every 2 weeks, continuing until either disease progression or unacceptable toxicity. The study used TCR beta sequencing and CyTOF to define a peripheral blood immune signature of response to PD-1 blockade in classical Hodgkin lymphoma. General study outcomes and caveats: The study was restricted to a single clinical trial cohort, and the causes of repertoire differences, possibly disease activity or prior therapy, were left undefined. Baseline TCR diversity was reported to be lower in newly diagnosed patients than in healthy donors, and even lower in relapsed/refractory patients. Trial patients with a complete response had baseline diversity similar to that of newly diagnosed patients, while partial responders and progressors had significantly lower diversity. A significant rise by C4D1 was seen in CD4+ but not CD8+ TCR diversity (p=0.0027 vs p=0.16), with the rise being most apparent in complete responders (p=0.02). Diversity was lower in patients who began nivolumab less than 1 year after ASCT, so these patients were left out of later analyses to avoid confounding by immune reconstitution.

The sample holds one count of this clone. The antigen it recognizes is unknown. Per-base quality was not reported, and no clone a single base away is much larger than it. The Qiagen DNeasy kit was used to extract genomic DNA both from unsorted PBMCs and from the negatively selected CD4+ and CD8+ fractions. Amplification of TCR beta CDR3 regions was done by immunoSEQ multiplex PCR with primers that anneal to V and J segments. A synthetic immune receptor repertoire was used to minimize amplification bias, and any residual bias was removed computationally once sequencing was done. Regarding the original processing steps: Custom Python scripts were used to quantify repertoire diversity as the Shannon entropy index. The unsorted, CD4+ and CD8+ repertoires were each analyzed separately, with the exception of combined analyses, where CD4+ and CD8+ sequences were merged in silico. Clonal expansion was defined as a frequency increase of at least 2-fold after treatment compared with C1D1, and clones undetected at baseline were assigned a pseudocount of 0.5. Singleton clones were defined as clones with 0 or 1 copy at C1D1, and non-singleton clones were defined as clones with 2 or more copies. Clones expanded in unsorted samples were labelled as CD4+, CD8+ or unknown by matching protein sequences in sorted samples from the same patient. Wilcoxon tests were applied to paired samples to test diversity changes from C1D1 to C4D1. TCRdb retrieved this table from immuneACCESS and kept in-frame rearrangements only. Not all clones are present; in checked studies, unresolved V genes account for under half, and no reason is known for the remainder. V, J and clone size are those of that table, while D and trimming were read from the DNA. A total of fewer than 100,000 clones appear in this sample, around 93% of them only once. The ten largest clones capture around 2% of the sample.

The meaning of the sample's time point label: cycle 4 day 1 (C4D1), after five to seven weeks of nivolumab. Every trial patient had relapsed after autologous stem cell transplantation, and cohorts A, B and C differed in prior brentuximab vedotin exposure. The trial cohort was composed of 56 patients with relapsed/refractory classical Hodgkin lymphoma, for whom complete response, partial response or progressive disease was recorded as best overall response. In the multi-cohort phase II CheckMate 205 trial, trial patients received single-agent nivolumab. An independent review committee assessed best overall response using the 2007 International Working Group response criteria. Trial PBMCs were obtained immediately prior to nivolumab initiation (C1D1) and on therapy at cycle 2 day 1 and cycle 4 day 1. Peripheral blood was collected in 8 mL Vacutainer Cell Preparation Tubes, from which PBMCs were isolated by centrifugation and then cryopreserved.

As encoded in the germline V gene (reference sequence), CDR1 is DFQATT while CDR2 is SNEGSKA. Trimming at the junction amounts to 5 bases on V and 5 bases on J, and the germline ends lie 8 bases apart. The CDR3 runs 11 residues from the cysteine to the phenylalanine. Only the CDR3 region is kept as DNA, spanning 33 bases read in frame from base 1. The sequencing used peripheral blood mononuclear cells (PBMCs), collected before the fourth cycle of nivolumab. The TCR comes from a human donor with classical Hodgkin lymphoma. This chain joins TRBV20-1 to TRBJ2-3, and possibly TRBD2, on 6 matching bases. This receptor has the CDR3 CSAREKDTQYF. The nucleotide sequence reads as follows: TGCAGTGCTCGGGAGAAAGATACGCAGTATTTT.